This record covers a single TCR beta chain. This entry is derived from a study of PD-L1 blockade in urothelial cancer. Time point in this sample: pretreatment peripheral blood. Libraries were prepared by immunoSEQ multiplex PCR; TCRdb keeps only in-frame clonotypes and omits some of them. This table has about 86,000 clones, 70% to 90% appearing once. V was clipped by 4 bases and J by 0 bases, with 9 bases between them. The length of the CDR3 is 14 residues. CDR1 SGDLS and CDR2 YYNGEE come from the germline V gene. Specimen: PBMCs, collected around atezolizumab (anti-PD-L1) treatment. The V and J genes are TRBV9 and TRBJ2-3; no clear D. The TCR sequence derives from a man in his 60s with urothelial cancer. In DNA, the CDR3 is TGTGCCAGCAGCCCCCTCGTGAGCACAGATACGCAGTATTTT. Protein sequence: CASSPLVSTDTQYF.